Shown below are 31 T cell receptor beta chains from a single sample sequenced in a study of T cell changes during pregnancy in multiple sclerosis. Only in-frame clones appear in the TCRdb table, and some are missing; sequencing was by immunoSEQ multiplex PCR. Of about 50,000 clones in the sample, around nine tenths are singletons; the top ten hold around 0.25%. This specimen was CD4+ T cells from peripheral blood mononuclear cells, taken in the second trimester of pregnancy. These receptor sequences come from a female donor with multiple sclerosis, enrolled in a pregnancy study.

This chain connects TRBV6-6 to TRBJ2-7; 9 bases agree with TRBD1. Per the germline V gene, CDR1 is MNHNY and CDR2 is SVGAGI (reference sequence). Trimming cost V 8 bases and J 5 bases; bases outside gene matches: 4. The CDR3 totals 12 residues. CDR3 nucleotides: TGTGCCAGCGGGACAGGGTTCAACGAGCAGTACTTC. Protein sequence: CASGTGFNEQYF.

The chain links TRBV7-2 to TRBJ2-1; perhaps TRBD2 as D (5 bases). From germline, CDR1 is SGHTA and CDR2 FQGNSA. V was clipped by 5 bases and J by 7 bases, with 21 bases between them. This CDR3 has 16 amino acids. CDR3 loop: CASSPTARSRGNEQFF. As DNA, the CDR3 is TGTGCCAGCAGCCCAACCGCGCGGTCTCGAGGGAATGAGCAGTTCTTC.

The V call is TRBV9, the J call TRBJ2-7; tentatively, D is TRBD2 (6 bases). CDR1 and CDR2 (germline): SGDLS, YYNGEE. V lost 3 bases and J lost 6, with 13 bases in between. CDR3 size: 13 residues. CDR3 protein: CASSAGSGGEQYF. As DNA, the CDR3 is TGTGCCAGCAGCGCCGGGAGCGGAGGCGAGCAGTACTTC.

This clone has more than one count but fewer than ten. The junction does not match germline at one end; this may be a read error. The J gene is TRBJ1-1, the V gene TRBV5-1; D unclear. In germline, CDR1 is SGHRS, CDR2 YFSETQ. There are 14 residues in the CDR3. The CDR3 coding sequence is TGCGCCAGCAGTTTGGTACAGATGAACACTGAAGCTTTCTTT. Protein: CASSLVQMNTEAFF.

The chain couples TRBV2 to TRBJ2-1, with D hard to call. Trimming removed 1 base at V and 10 bases at J, with 5 bases between. The germline CDR1 and CDR2 sequences are SNHLY and FYNNEI. The CDR3 length is 11 residues. The CDR3 nucleotides read TGTGCCAGCAGTGAAGACTCGGAGCAGTTCTTC. Translation gives CASSEDSEQFF.

V is TRBV4-1 and J is TRBJ1-5; TRBD1 matches 10 bases. Per the germline V gene, CDR1 is MGHRA and CDR2 is YSYEKL. This CDR3 comprises 15 residues. V was pared by 7 bases and J by 3 bases, with 6 bases of the junction left unmatched. The CDR3 DNA sequence: TGCGCCAGCAACCCAGGGACAGGGGACAATCAGCCCCAGCATTTT. It specifies CASNPGTGDNQPQHF.

The V call is TRBV5-1, the J call TRBJ2-5, with TRBD2 matching over 8 bases. The V and J ends lost 6 bases and 9 bases, in that order; junction bases with no gene match: 10. The germline V gene encodes CDR1 SGHRS and CDR2 YFSETQ. CDR3 length equals 13 residues. The CDR3 region is CASTPGGQEAQYF. The CDR3, as DNA: TGCGCCAGCACTCCGGGGGGGCAGGAGGCCCAGTACTTC.

The genes are TRBV5-4 and TRBJ2-7; TRBD1 aligns across 9 bases. CDR3 size: 14 residues. CDR1 SGHNT and CDR2 YYREEE come from the germline V gene (reference sequence). J was trimmed by 9 bases and V by 4 bases; bases with no gene match: 11. The CDR3 DNA sequence: TGTGCCAGCAGCCAGGACAGGGGAGTACCGAGGCAGTACTTC. It translates to CASSQDRGVPRQYF. Using reference TRBV5-4 and TRBJ2-7 for the parts outside the CDR3, the full variable domain is ETGVTQSPTHLIKTRGQQVTLRCSSQSGHNTVSWYQQALGQGPQFIFQYYREEENGRGNFPPRFSGLQFPNYSSELNVNALELDDSALYLCASSQDRGVPRQYFGPGTRLTVT.

The rearrangement links TRBV13 to TRBJ2-1; TRBD1 agrees at 7 bases. This CDR3 region has 14 residues. In germline, CDR1 is PRHDT, CDR2 FYEKMQ (reference sequence). Unmatched junction bases numbered 6, after V lost 5 bases and J lost 5 bases. CDR3 coding DNA: TGTGCCAGCAGCGACCGGGACAGACACAATGAGCAGTTCTTC. This translates into CASSDRDRHNEQFF.

The chain is built from TRBV10-3 and TRBJ2-7; 7 bases map to TRBD1. The CDR3 contains 14 residues. Trimming at V came to 6 bases and at J to 4 bases, leaving 9 bases not matched to a gene. Per the germline V gene, CDR1 is ENHRY and CDR2 is SYGVKD. As DNA, the CDR3 is TGTGCCATCAGGAACTCGGGACAGAAATACGAGCAGTACTTC. This translates into CAIRNSGQKYEQYF.

The J gene is TRBJ1-2, the V gene TRBV7-6; D unclear. CDR3 length: 15 amino acids. CDR1 SGHVS and CDR2 FNYEAQ come from the germline V gene. V shed 5 bases and J shed 4 bases, with 17 bases lying between them. The CDR3 coding sequence is TGTGCCAGCAGCCGTCAGGAAGGTGCCCTCTATGGCTACACCTTC. It translates to CASSRQEGALYGYTF.

This clone has a single count. At one end, the junction sequence differs from germline, possibly due to a read error. The chain has TRBV7-7 and TRBJ2-5; no clear D. The CDR3 has 13 amino acids. Germline V lookup: CDR1 SSHAT, CDR2 FNYEAQ (reference sequence). Here the CDR3 reads CASSGGPQETQYF. The DNA of the CDR3 is TGTGCTAGCAGTGGTGGCCCACAAGAGACCCAGTACTTC.

J is TRBJ1-2 and V is TRBV11-1; 10 bases align to TRBD1. The germline V gene has CDR1 SGHAT and CDR2 FQDESV (reference sequence). V trimming: 11 bases; J trimming: 5 bases; junction bases outside the gene matches: 11. The CDR3 has 14 amino acids. The chain's CDR3 is CAGDRGVFGYGYTF. CDR3 sequence (DNA): TGTGCCGGGGACAGGGGCGTCTTTGGGTATGGCTACACCTTC.

To note about this clone: Other DNA sequences in the sample encode the same CDR3. The rearrangement links TRBV5-1 to TRBJ2-5; 7 bases map to TRBD2. The CDR3 has 14 amino acids. V shed 2 bases and J 1 base; nucleotides not matched to a gene: 2. Germline values: CDR1 SGHRS, CDR2 YFSETQ. DNA for the CDR3: TGCGCCAGCAGCTTAAGCGGGGCCCAAGAGACCCAGTACTTC. Protein: CASSLSGAQETQYF.

The rearrangement uses TRBV25-1 and TRBJ1-4, with D tentatively TRBD1 (5 bases). V was pared by 5 bases and J by 0 bases, with 13 bases between. The germline CDR1 and CDR2 sequences are MGHDK and SYGVNS. The CDR3 covers 16 residues. The CDR3 reads CASSRRDVSTNEKLFF. In nucleotides, the CDR3 is TGTGCCAGCAGTCGGCGGGACGTCTCAACTAATGAAAAACTGTTTTTT.

There are a few counts of this clone. V gene TRBV2 combines with J gene TRBJ2-7, with 7 bases matching TRBD1. The CDR3 spans 12 residues. CDR1 is SNHLY, CDR2 FYNNEI, per germline. Trimming removed 6 bases from V and 2 bases from J; junction bases left unmatched: 1. CDR3 residues: CASRTGTYEQYF. In DNA, the CDR3 is TGTGCCAGCAGGACAGGGACCTACGAGCAGTACTTC.

This clone was seen a few times. This chain connects TRBV2 to TRBJ1-6; D ambiguous. Germline lookup yields CDR1 SNHLY and CDR2 FYNNEI. V lost 6 bases and J 5 bases, leaving 14 bases between the germline ends. The CDR3 contains 15 residues. The CDR3 region has the DNA TGTGCCAGCAGCGTGTTCACATTGGATAATTCACCCCTCCACTTT. Protein sequence: CASSVFTLDNSPLHF.

This sequence joins TRBV6-5 and TRBJ1-2; D unclear. The germline V gene has CDR1 MNHEY and CDR2 SVGAGI. The germline V and J ends were trimmed by 4 bases and 12 bases, with 15 bases remaining between them. CDR3 length: 12 amino acids. CDR3 sequence (DNA): TGTGCCAGCAGTTCAAAGGGCGGGAGCAACACCTTC. The encoded protein is CASSSKGGSNTF.

The DNA for the CDR3 is TGTGCCAGCAGCTTAGCCCAGCAAGAGACCCAGTACTTC. Translated: CASSLAQQETQYF. V and J are TRBV11-2 and TRBJ2-5; D gene uncertain. V was pared by 1 base and J by 2 bases, with 5 bases between. From germline, CDR1 is SGHAT and CDR2 FQNNGV. This CDR3 contains 13 residues.

This clone was picked up a small number of times. The rearrangement joins TRBV5-1 to TRBJ1-1, with TRBD1 as a possible D gene (5 bases). The CDR3 is 15 amino acids. Per the germline V gene, CDR1 is SGHRS and CDR2 is YFSETQ. The germline V and J ends were trimmed by 6 bases and 1 base, with 16 bases remaining between them. CDR3 residues: CASNWGLGGNTEAFF. As DNA, the CDR3 is TGCGCCAGCAATTGGGGCCTCGGCGGGAACACTGAAGCTTTCTTT.

This chain connects TRBV18 to TRBJ2-5; D possibly corresponds to TRBD2 (6 bases). There are 12 residues in the CDR3. Germline-derived CDR1 and CDR2 are KGHSH and LQKENI. Trimming stripped 3 bases from V and 11 bases from J, with 13 bases between. The CDR3 protein is CASSPPMEGQYF. The CDR3 nucleotides read TGTGCCAGCTCACCCCCCATGGAGGGGCAGTACTTC.

The rearrangement uses TRBV5-1 and TRBJ1-6; 10 bases match TRBD1. Germline lookup yields CDR1 SGHRS and CDR2 YFSETQ. The ends lost 4 bases at V and 5 bases at J; junction bases unmatched: 3. CDR3 length equals 15 residues. The CDR3 nucleotides read TGCGCCAGCAGCGTGGGACAGGGGAATAATTCACCCCTCCACTTT. Its protein is CASSVGQGNNSPLHF.

The chain couples TRBV20-1 to TRBJ2-7; TRBD1 aligns across 7 bases. Germline-derived CDR1 and CDR2 are DFQATT and SNEGSKA (reference sequence). With 6 bases clipped from V and 5 bases from J, the junction kept 1 base outside the gene matches. The length of the CDR3 is 10 residues. CDR3: CSAQGNEQYF. The CDR3 DNA reads as TGCAGTGCACAGGGGAACGAGCAGTACTTC.

The chain carries TRBV19 and TRBJ1-5, with 9 bases fitting TRBD1. The CDR3 spans 14 residues. J gave up 12 bases and V 5 bases, and 11 bases lay outside the gene matches. CDR1 is LNHDA, CDR2 SQIVND, per germline (reference sequence). CDR3 nucleotides: TGTGCCAGTAGTGGCCGGGACAGGGTAACTCTCCAGCATTTT. Translating it yields CASSGRDRVTLQHF.

The J gene is TRBJ2-5, the V gene TRBV10-3; D possibly corresponds to TRBD2 (7 bases). Looked up from germline, CDR1 is ENHRY and CDR2 is SYGVKD. Trimming pared 6 bases from V and 5 bases from J, leaving 16 bases between. The CDR3 is made up of 14 amino acids. The CDR3 DNA reads as TGTGCCATCAGGGGAGGGGGGGCCACGGAGACCCAGTACTTC. Amino acids: CAIRGGGATETQYF.

This sequence joins TRBV11-2 and TRBJ2-1; TRBD2 aligns across 12 bases. Germline V lookup: CDR1 SGHAT, CDR2 FQNNGV. V was clipped by 1 base and J by 9 bases; unmatched bases: 7. CDR3 length: 16 residues. In nucleotides, the CDR3 is TGTGCCAGCAGCTTAGTTGGACTAGCGGGGACTCGTGAGCAGTTCTTC. The encoded protein is CASSLVGLAGTREQFF.

The V gene is TRBV7-2, the J gene TRBJ1-2; 8 bases match TRBD1. V dropped 2 bases and J dropped 10; count of bases not matched to a gene: 12. Germline assignment: CDR1 SGHTA and CDR2 FQGNSA. This CDR3 is built from 15 residues. CDR3 in amino acids: CASSLKSGQESIYTF. DNA of the CDR3: TGTGCCAGCAGCTTAAAGTCGGGACAGGAGTCCATCTACACCTTC. The complete variable domain, with remaining parts taken from reference TRBV7-2 and TRBJ1-2, reads GAGVSQSPSNKVTEKGKDVELRCDPISGHTALYWYRQSLGQGLEFLIYFQGNSAPDKSGLPSDRFSAERTGGSVSTLTIQRTQQEDSAVYLCASSLKSGQESIYTFGSGTRLTVV.

This sequence joins TRBV27 and TRBJ2-2, with 9 nucleotides matching TRBD1. Looked up from germline, CDR1 is MNHEY and CDR2 is SMNVEV (reference sequence). The ends lost 5 bases at V and 1 base at J; junction bases unmatched: 5. The CDR3 has 16 residues. DNA for the CDR3: TGTGCCAGCAGTGCCTACAGGGGGCAGAACACCGGGGAGCTGTTTTTT. Translation: CASSAYRGQNTGELFF.

V and J are TRBV5-1 and TRBJ2-5, with 7 bases fitting TRBD2. Per germline, CDR1 SGHRS and CDR2 YFSETQ. Trimming took 4 bases from V and 5 from J; bases not matched to a gene: 8. CDR3 length: 14 amino acids. CDR3 nucleotides: TGCGCCAGCAGCCAAAGGACTAGTGCGGAGACCCAGTACTTC. It specifies CASSQRTSAETQYF.

This chain uses TRBV7-9 with TRBJ1-1; 8 bases are a match to TRBD1. After removal of 2 bases from V and 1 base from J, the junction contained 0 bases not matched to a gene. Germline CDR1 reads SEHNR; CDR2 reads FQNEAQ (reference sequence). CDR3 length: 14 residues. Here the CDR3 DNA reads TGTGCCAGCAGCTTACAGGGGGCGAACACTGAAGCTTTCTTT. Amino acids: CASSLQGANTEAFF. Using reference TRBV7-9 and TRBJ1-1 for the parts outside the CDR3, the full variable domain is DTGVSQNPRHKITKRGQNVTFRCDPISEHNRLYWYRQTLGQGPEFLTYFQNEAQLEKSRLLSDRFSAERPKGSFSTLEIQRTEQGDSAMYLCASSLQGANTEAFFGQGTRLTVV.

The chain recombines TRBV7-2 with TRBJ1-4; TRBD1 matches 7 bases. CDR1 and CDR2 (germline): SGHTA, FQGNSA. V trimming: 4 bases; J trimming: 0 bases; junction bases outside the gene matches: 11. The CDR3 has 18 amino acids. For the CDR3, the DNA is TGTGCCAGCAGCTCCCCTCGGGACAGCCATTCAACTAATGAAAAACTGTTTTTT. It is translated as CASSSPRDSHSTNEKLFF.